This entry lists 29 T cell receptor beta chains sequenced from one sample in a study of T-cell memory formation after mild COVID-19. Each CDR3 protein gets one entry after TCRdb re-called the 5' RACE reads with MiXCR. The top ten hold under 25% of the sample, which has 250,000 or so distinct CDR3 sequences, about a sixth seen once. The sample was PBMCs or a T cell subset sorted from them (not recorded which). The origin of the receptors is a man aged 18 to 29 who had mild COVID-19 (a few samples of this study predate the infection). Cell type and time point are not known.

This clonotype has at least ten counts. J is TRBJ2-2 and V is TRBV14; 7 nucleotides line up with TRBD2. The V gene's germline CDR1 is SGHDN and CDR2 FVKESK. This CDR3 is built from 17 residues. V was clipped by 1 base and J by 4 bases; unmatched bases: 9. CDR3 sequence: CASSQGPRGRLTGELFF. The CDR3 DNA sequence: TGTGCCAGCAGCCAAGGCCCGCGGGGGAGGCTCACCGGGGAGCTGTTTTTT.

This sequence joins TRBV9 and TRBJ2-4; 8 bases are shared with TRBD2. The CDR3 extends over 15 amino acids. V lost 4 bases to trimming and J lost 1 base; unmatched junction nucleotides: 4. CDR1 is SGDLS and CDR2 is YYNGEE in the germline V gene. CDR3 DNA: TGTGCCAGCAGCATGCGGGGGGTGGCCAAAAACATTCAGTACTTC. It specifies CASSMRGVAKNIQYF.

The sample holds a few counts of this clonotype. In DNA form, the CDR3 reads TGTGCCAGCAGCTTAGTCCCAGGGAAAGTATCCTACGAGCAGTACTTC. Protein product: CASSLVPGKVSYEQYF. The rearrangement uses TRBV7-9 and TRBJ2-7; the D gene is possibly TRBD1 (5 bases). This CDR3 has 16 amino acids. Deletions cut 1 base from V and 1 base from J, with 14 bases between. Germline CDR1 reads SEHNR; CDR2 reads FQNEAQ (reference sequence).

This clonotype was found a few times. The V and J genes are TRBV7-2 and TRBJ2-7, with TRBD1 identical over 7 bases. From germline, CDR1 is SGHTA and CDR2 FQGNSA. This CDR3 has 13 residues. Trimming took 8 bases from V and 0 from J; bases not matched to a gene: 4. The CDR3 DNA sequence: TGTGCCAGCGATCCAGGGGGCTCCTACGAGCAGTACTTC. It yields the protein CASDPGGSYEQYF. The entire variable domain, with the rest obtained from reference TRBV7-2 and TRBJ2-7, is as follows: GAGVSQSPSNKVTEKGKDVELRCDPISGHTALYWYRQSLGQGLEFLIYFQGNSAPDKSGLPSDRFSAERTGGSVSTLTIQRTQQEDSAVYLCASDPGGSYEQYFGPGTRLTVT.

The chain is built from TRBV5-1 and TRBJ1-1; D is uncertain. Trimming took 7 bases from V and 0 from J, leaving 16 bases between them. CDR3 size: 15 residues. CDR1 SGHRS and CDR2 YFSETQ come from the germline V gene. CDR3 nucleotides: TGCGCCAGCCGTGGAGGATCCCTCATGAACACTGAAGCTTTCTTT. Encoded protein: CASRGGSLMNTEAFF. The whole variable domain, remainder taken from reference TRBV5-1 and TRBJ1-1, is KAGVTQTPRYLIKTRGQQVTLSCSPISGHRSVSWYQQTPGQGLQFLFEYFSETQRNKGNFPGRFSGRQFSNSRSEMNVSTLELGDSALYLCASRGGSLMNTEAFFGQGTRLTVV.

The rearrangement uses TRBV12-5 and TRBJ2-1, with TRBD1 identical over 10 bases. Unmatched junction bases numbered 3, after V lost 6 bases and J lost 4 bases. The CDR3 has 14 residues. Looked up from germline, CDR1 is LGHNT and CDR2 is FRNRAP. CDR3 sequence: CASGMGQGYNEQFF. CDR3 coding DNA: TGTGCTAGTGGCATGGGACAGGGGTACAATGAGCAGTTCTTC.

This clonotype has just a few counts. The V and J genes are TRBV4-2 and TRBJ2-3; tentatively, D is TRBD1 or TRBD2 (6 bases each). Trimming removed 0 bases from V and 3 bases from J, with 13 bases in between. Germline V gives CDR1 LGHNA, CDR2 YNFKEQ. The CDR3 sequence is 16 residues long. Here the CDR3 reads CASSQDGGPRTDTQYF. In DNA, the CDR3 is TGTGCCAGCAGCCAAGATGGGGGGCCCAGGACAGATACGCAGTATTTT.

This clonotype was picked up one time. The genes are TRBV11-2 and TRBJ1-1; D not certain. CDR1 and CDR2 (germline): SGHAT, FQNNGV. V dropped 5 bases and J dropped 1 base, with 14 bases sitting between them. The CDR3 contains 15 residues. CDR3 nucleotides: TGTGCCAGCAGCCCTGGTTCGGTTGGGAACACTGAAGCTTTCTTT. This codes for CASSPGSVGNTEAFF.

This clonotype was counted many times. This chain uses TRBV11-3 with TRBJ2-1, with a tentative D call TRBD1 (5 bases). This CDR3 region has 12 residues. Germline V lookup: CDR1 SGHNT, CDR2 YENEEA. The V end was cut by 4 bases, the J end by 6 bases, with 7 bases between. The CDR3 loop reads CASSSDSNEQFF. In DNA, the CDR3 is TGTGCCAGCAGCTCTGACAGCAATGAGCAGTTCTTC.

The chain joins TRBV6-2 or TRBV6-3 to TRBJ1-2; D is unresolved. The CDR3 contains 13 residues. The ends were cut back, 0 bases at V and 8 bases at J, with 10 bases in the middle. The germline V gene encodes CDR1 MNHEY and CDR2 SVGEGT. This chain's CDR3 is CASSYSVADGYTF. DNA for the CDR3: TGTGCCAGCAGTTACTCAGTGGCGGACGGCTACACCTTC.

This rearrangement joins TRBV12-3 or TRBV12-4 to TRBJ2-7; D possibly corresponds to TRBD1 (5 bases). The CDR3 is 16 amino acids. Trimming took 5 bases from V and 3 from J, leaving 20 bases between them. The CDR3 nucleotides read TGTGCCAGCAGTCTCGCAGGGCCACTCTCCTTCTACGAGCAGTACTTC. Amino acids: CASSLAGPLSFYEQYF.

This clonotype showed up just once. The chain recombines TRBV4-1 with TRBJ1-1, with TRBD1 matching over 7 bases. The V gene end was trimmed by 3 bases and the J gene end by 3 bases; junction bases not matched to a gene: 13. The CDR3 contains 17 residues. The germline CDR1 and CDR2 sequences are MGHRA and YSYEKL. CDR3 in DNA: TGCGCCAGCAGCCAGGGACAGTCCCCGGGTATCCACACTGAAGCTTTCTTT. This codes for CASSQGQSPGIHTEAFF.

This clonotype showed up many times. The DNA for the CDR3 is TGCAGCGTTGAAGGTCGTTCGGGATTGGGGTTTGGAAATGAGCAGTTCTTC. Translation: CSVEGRSGLGFGNEQFF. The gene calls are TRBV29-1 and TRBJ2-1; D possibly corresponds to TRBD2 (5 bases). The V end was cut by 1 base, the J end by 7 bases, with 23 bases between. This CDR3 contains 17 residues. CDR1 SQVTM and CDR2 ANQGSEA come from the germline V gene.

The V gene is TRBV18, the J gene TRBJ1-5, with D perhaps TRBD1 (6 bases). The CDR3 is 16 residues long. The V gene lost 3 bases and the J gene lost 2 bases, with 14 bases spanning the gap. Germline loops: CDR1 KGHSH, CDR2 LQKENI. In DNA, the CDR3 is TGTGCCAGCTCACCCAATCAGGGGTCGGGCAATCAGCCCCAGCATTTT. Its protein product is CASSPNQGSGNQPQHF. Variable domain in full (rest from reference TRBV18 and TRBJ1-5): NAGVMQNPRHLVRRRGQEARLRCSPMKGHSHVYWYRQLPEEGLKFMVYLQKENIIDESGMPKERFSAEFPKEGPSILRIQQVVRGDSAAYFCASSPNQGSGNQPQHFGDGTRLSIL.

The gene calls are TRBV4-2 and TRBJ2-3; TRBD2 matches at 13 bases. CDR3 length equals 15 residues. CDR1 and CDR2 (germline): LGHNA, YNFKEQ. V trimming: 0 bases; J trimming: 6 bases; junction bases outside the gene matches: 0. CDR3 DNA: TGTGCCAGCAGCCAAGAACTAGCGGGGGGGGATACGCAGTATTTT. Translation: CASSQELAGGDTQYF.

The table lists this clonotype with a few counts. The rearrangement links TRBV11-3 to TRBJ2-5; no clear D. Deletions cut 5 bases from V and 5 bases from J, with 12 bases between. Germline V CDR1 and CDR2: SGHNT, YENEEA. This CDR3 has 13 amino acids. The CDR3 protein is CASSPRMRETQYF. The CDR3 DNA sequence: TGTGCCAGCAGCCCCCGGATGCGGGAGACCCAGTACTTC.

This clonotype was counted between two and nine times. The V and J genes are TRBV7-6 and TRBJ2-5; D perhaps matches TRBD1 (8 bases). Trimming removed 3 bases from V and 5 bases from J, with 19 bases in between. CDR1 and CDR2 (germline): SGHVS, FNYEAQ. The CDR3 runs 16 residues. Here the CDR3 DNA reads TGTGCCAGCAGCTTCGGCAGGGGGCGGGAGATGGAGACCCAGTACTTC. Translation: CASSFGRGREMETQYF.

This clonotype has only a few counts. CDR3 nucleotides: TGTGCCAGCAGCCATAGCGGACGGAAGAGCACAGATACGCAGTATTTT. Residues: CASSHSGRKSTDTQYF. V usage is TRBV4-2 and J usage is TRBJ2-3; TRBD2 is a possible D gene (6 bases). Germline loops: CDR1 LGHNA, CDR2 YNFKEQ. This CDR3 contains 16 residues. V was pared by 3 bases and J by 0 bases, with 13 bases between.

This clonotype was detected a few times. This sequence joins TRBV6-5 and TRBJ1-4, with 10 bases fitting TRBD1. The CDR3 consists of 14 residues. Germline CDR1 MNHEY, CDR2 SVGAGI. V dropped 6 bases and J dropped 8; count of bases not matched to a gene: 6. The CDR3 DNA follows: TGTGCCAGCAGGGGGACAGGGGTTCGGGAAAAACTGTTTTTT. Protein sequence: CASRGTGVREKLFF.

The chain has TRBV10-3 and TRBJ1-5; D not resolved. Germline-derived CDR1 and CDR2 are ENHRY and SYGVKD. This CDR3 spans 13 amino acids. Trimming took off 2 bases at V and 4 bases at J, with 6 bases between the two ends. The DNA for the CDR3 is TGTGCCATCAGTGAGCGGGAAAATCAGCCCCAGCATTTT. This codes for CAISERENQPQHF.

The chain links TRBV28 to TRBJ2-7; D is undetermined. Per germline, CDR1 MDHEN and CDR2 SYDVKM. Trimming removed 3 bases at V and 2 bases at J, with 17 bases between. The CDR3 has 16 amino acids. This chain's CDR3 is CASSLAALTAPYEQYV. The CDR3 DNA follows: TGTGCCAGCAGTTTGGCAGCTTTAACAGCCCCCTACGAGCAGTACGTC.

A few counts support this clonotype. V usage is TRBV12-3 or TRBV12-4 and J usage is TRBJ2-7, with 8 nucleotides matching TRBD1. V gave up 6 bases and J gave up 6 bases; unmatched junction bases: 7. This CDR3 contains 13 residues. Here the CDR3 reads CASRPGQASEQYF. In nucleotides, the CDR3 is TGTGCCAGCAGACCGGGACAGGCTTCCGAGCAGTACTTC.

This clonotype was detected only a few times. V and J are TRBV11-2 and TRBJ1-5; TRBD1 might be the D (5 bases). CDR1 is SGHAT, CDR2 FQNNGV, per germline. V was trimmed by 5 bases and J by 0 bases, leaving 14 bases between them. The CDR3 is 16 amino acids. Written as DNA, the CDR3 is TGTGCCAGCAGCCGTGACTGCGGGGGTAGCAATCAGCCCCAGCATTTT. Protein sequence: CASSRDCGGSNQPQHF.

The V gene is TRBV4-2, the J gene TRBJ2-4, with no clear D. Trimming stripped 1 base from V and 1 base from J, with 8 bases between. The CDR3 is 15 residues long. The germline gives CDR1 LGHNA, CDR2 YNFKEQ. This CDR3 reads CASSQGSGAKNIQYF. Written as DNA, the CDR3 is TGTGCCAGCAGCCAAGGAAGTGGGGCCAAAAACATTCAGTACTTC.

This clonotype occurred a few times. The CDR3 DNA follows: TGTGCCACCAGTGAGAGGGACAGGCACCCAGGAGCCGAGCAGTACTTC. It translates to CATSERDRHPGAEQYF. The chain links TRBV24-1 to TRBJ2-7; 8 bases agree with TRBD1. The junction had 13 bases not matched to a gene; V was cut back by 4 bases and J by 6 bases. Germline assignment: CDR1 KGHDR and CDR2 SFDVKD. The CDR3 is made up of 16 amino acids.

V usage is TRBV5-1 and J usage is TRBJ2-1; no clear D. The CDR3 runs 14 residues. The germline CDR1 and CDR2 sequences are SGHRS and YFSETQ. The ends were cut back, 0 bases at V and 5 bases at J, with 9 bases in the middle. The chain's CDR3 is CASSLGQANNEQFF. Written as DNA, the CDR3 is TGCGCCAGCAGCTTGGGGCAGGCTAACAATGAGCAGTTCTTC. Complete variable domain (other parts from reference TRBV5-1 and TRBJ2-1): KAGVTQTPRYLIKTRGQQVTLSCSPISGHRSVSWYQQTPGQGLQFLFEYFSETQRNKGNFPGRFSGRQFSNSRSEMNVSTLELGDSALYLCASSLGQANNEQFFGPGTRLTVL.

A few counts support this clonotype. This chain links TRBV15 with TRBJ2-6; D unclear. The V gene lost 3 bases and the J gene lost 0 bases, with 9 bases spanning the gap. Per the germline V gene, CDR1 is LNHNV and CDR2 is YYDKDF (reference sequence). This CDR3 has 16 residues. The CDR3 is CATSRGRYSGANVLTF. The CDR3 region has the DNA TGTGCCACCAGCAGGGGCAGATACTCTGGGGCCAACGTCCTGACTTTC.

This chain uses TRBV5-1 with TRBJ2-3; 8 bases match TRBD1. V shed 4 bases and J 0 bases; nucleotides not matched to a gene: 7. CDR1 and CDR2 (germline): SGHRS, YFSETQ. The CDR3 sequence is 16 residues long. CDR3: CASSPNGQGSTDTQYF. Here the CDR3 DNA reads TGCGCCAGCAGCCCGAATGGACAGGGCAGCACAGATACGCAGTATTTT.

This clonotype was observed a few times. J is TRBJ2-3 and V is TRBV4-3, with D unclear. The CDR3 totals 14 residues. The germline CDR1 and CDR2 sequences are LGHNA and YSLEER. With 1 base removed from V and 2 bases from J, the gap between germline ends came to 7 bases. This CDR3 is CASSQGYATDTQYF. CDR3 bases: TGCGCCAGCAGCCAAGGGTACGCCACAGATACGCAGTATTTT.